The clone carrying this T cell receptor beta chain turned up a few times. Its target is not known. The sample originates from a study of lymphopenia after photon versus proton radiotherapy. General study points: A bigger post-nadir fall in TCR diversity correlated inversely with survival time in deceased patients. Only patients who died were analyzed for survival; proton advantage is unproven.

Clones were read by immunoSEQ multiplex PCR, and TCRdb kept only the in-frame ones, dropping some. The sample lists more than 70,000 clones, around 83% occurring once. This receptor was taken from a man in his sixties with pancreatic cancer. This specimen was peripheral blood, taken from a patient treated with proton-based radiotherapy.

This CDR3 reads CASKSGPPSNEQFF. The CDR3 coding sequence is TGTGCCAGCAAATCCGGGCCCCCGTCCAATGAGCAGTTCTTC. The chain employs TRBV2 and TRBJ2-1; D ambiguous. CDR1 and CDR2 from the germline V gene are SNHLY and FYNNEI. CDR3 length: 14 amino acids. The V end was cut by 7 bases, the J end by 6 bases, with 16 bases between. Full variable domain (outside the CDR3, taken from reference TRBV2 and TRBJ2-1): EPEVTQTPSHQVTQMGQEVILRCVPISNHLYFYWYRQILGQKVEFLVSFYNNEISEKSEIFDDQFSVERPDGSNFTLKIRSTKLEDSAMYFCASKSGPPSNEQFFGPGTRLTVL.